This T cell receptor (beta chain) was retrieved from a study of cytotoxic CD8 clonotypes in ibrutinib-treated CLL. The repertoire was sequenced with immunoSEQ multiplex PCR; TCRdb's copy has only in-frame clones and lacks some. This sample has approximately 53,000 clones, with less than 85% found just once. The length of the CDR3 is 12 residues. Looked up from germline, CDR1 is GTSNPN and CDR2 is SVGIG (reference sequence). J was trimmed by 8 bases and V by 4 bases; bases with no gene match: 5. The sample in question was PBMCs, obtained after 24 months of ibrutinib treatment. The chain has TRBV30 and TRBJ2-1, with TRBD2 matching over 7 bases. This clonotype originated in a human donor with chronic lymphocytic leukemia. The CDR3 sequence is CAWIAGDHEQFF. In DNA form, the CDR3 reads TGTGCCTGGATTGCGGGAGATCATGAGCAGTTCTTC. The whole variable domain, remainder taken from reference TRBV30 and TRBJ2-1, is SQTIHQWPATLVQPVGSPLSLECTVEGTSNPNLYWYRQAAGRGLQLLFYSVGIGQISSEVPQNLSASRPQDRQFILSSKKLLLSDSGFYLCAWIAGDHEQFFGPGTRLTVL.